This T cell receptor (beta chain) came from a study of beta chain features in type 1 diabetes. Study-wide context: The study examined around 100 million sorted cells across all samples.

Overall study results and limits: Researchers caution that PCR might favor shorter templates, equally among patients and controls. The study found that naive, central memory and Treg TCRB repertoires appeared more similar in patients than in healthy donors.

Trimming removed 3 bases from V and 0 bases from J, with 12 bases in between. The CDR3 runs 15 residues. Germline values: CDR1 SNHLY, CDR2 FYNNEI. To note about this clone: Its target is not known.

The sequenced template was cDNA made from the entire isolated RNA. The method was immunoSEQ multiplex PCR; TCRdb's version includes in-frame clones alone and lacks a portion of them. In the table there are 240,000 or so clones, around 65% of which are singletons. The chain employs TRBV2 and TRBJ2-7; D tentatively fits TRBD1 or TRBD2 (5 bases each). Sequencing was carried out using naive CD4+ T cells from blood. This clonotype originated in a man aged 25-45 years in good health. CDR3 amino acids: CASSDWQGVSYEQYF. CDR3 nucleotides: TGTGCCAGCAGTGATTGGCAGGGAGTCTCCTACGAGCAGTACTTC.